Shown below are 2 T cell receptor beta chains from a single sample sequenced in a study of cytomegalovirus exposure and HLA in healthy donors. Primers: 60 Vbeta forward and 13 Jbeta reverse. The protocol was immunoSEQ multiplex PCR, while the TCRdb copy is restricted to in-frame clones and leaves out a portion. This table has roughly 170,000 clones, approximately 80% appearing once. The specimen sequenced was PBMCs. The receptor set was obtained from a woman aged 18-29 years in good health and CMV-seronegative.

The chain uses TRBV4-2 and TRBJ2-4; the match to TRBD2 covers 14 bases. V dropped 4 bases and J dropped 0; count of bases not matched to a gene: 5. Germline CDR1 LGHNA, CDR2 YNFKEQ. The CDR3 runs 18 residues. The CDR3 DNA is TGTGCCAGCAGCCGAGGGACTAGCGGGAGAAGAGCCAAAAACATTCAGTACTTC. Translating it yields CASSRGTSGRRAKNIQYF.

This rearrangement joins TRBV4-2 to TRBJ1-5; 9 bases line up with TRBD1. With 0 bases clipped from V and 0 bases from J, the junction kept 12 bases outside the gene matches. Germline loops: CDR1 LGHNA, CDR2 YNFKEQ. The CDR3 has 20 amino acids. The CDR3 DNA follows: TGTGCCAGCAGCCAAGATATGATTCTTGGACAGGGGAGTAGCAATCAGCCCCAGCATTTT. Protein product: CASSQDMILGQGSSNQPQHF.